What follows are 21 T cell receptor beta chains derived from one specimen sequenced in a study of response to subunit inactivated influenza vaccine. MiXCR was run by TCRdb on the RT-PCR reads, yielding one entry per CDR3 protein. The data show roughly 620,000 distinct CDR3 sequences, about 11% seen once. This sample was shared with a second study, whose subject was T cells expressing NK-cell markers. From that paper: With UMIs, 5'RACE template switching was used to make TCR beta cDNA.

This sample comprised PBMCs from blood, obtained on the day of vaccination. The source of these receptors is a man in his fifties or sixties who received an inactivated influenza vaccine.

This clonotype was seen ten or more times. The rearrangement uses TRBV2 and TRBJ1-5, with 8 bases lining up with TRBD1. V lost 6 bases to trimming and J lost 7 bases; unmatched junction nucleotides: 8. The CDR3 has 14 residues. Germline assignment: CDR1 SNHLY and CDR2 FYNNEI. CDR3 amino acids: CASRGTGPWQPQHF. The CDR3 region has the DNA TGTGCCAGCAGGGGGACAGGTCCCTGGCAGCCCCAGCATTTT.

This chain connects TRBV24-1 to TRBJ2-1, with 9 bases that match TRBD2. The J segment lost 5 bases and the V segment lost 4 bases, leaving 5 bases of the junction unmatched. Looked up from germline, CDR1 is KGHDR and CDR2 is SFDVKD. The CDR3 has 15 amino acids. Written as DNA, the CDR3 is TGTGCCACCAGTGACCCGGGACTAGCCAACAATGAGCAGTTCTTC. Translation gives CATSDPGLANNEQFF.

This clonotype has at least ten counts. V is TRBV3-1 and J is TRBJ2-3, with no clear D. The CDR3 has 13 residues. Per the germline V gene, CDR1 is LGHDT and CDR2 is YNNKEL (reference sequence). Between the trimmed V and J ends, which lost 6 bases and 4 bases, there was a span of 11 bases. The CDR3 sequence: CASSQNKADTQYF. The CDR3 nucleotides read TGTGCCAGCAGTCAAAACAAAGCAGATACGCAGTATTTT.

In this sample, this clonotype turned up many times. The chain carries TRBV29-1 and TRBJ2-7, with 7 bases that match TRBD2. The V gene end was trimmed by 0 bases and the J gene end by 5 bases; junction bases not matched to a gene: 10. CDR3 length: 15 residues. Germline lookup yields CDR1 SQVTM and CDR2 ANQGSEA. In nucleotides, the CDR3 is TGCAGCGTTGAAGATCGGACTAGAATGGGCCACGAGCAGTACTTC. Its translation is CSVEDRTRMGHEQYF.

This clonotype has a handful of counts. In nucleotides, the CDR3 is TGCGCCAGCAGCCAATATAGCGGGGGAGATTACAATGAGCAGTTCTTC. It is translated as CASSQYSGGDYNEQFF. The chain links TRBV4-3 to TRBJ2-1; 9 positions agree with TRBD2. V shed 2 bases, J shed 4 bases, and the junction held 6 bases outside the gene matches. Germline CDR1 reads LGHNA; CDR2 reads YSLEER. The CDR3 sequence is 16 residues long.

The V gene is TRBV5-1, the J gene TRBJ2-1, with 11 bases lining up with TRBD2. V was pared by 0 bases and J by 8 bases, with 4 bases of the junction left unmatched. The germline V gene encodes CDR1 SGHRS and CDR2 YFSETQ. The CDR3 contains 15 residues. CDR3 sequence (DNA): TGCGCCAGCAGCTTGGCCCTAGCGGGAGGCCATGAGCAGTTCTTC. Translated: CASSLALAGGHEQFF.

In its sample, this clonotype was seen a few times. This chain's CDR3 is CASSLAVLFTDTQYF. Written as DNA, the CDR3 is TGTGCCAGCAGCTTGGCCGTCTTGTTCACAGATACGCAGTATTTT. The chain combines TRBV5-8 with TRBJ2-3; no reliable D call. Trimming pared 0 bases from V and 2 bases from J, leaving 10 bases between. Germline V gene data show CDR1 as SGHTS and CDR2 as YDEGEE. This CDR3 spans 15 amino acids.

Here the CDR3 DNA reads TGTGCCAGCAGTTTGGGACCGCGAAGCGACACAGATACGCAGTATTTT. Translated: CASSLGPRSDTDTQYF. The J gene is TRBJ2-3, the V gene TRBV28; perhaps D is TRBD1 or TRBD2 (5 bases each). Germline CDR1 and CDR2: MDHEN and SYDVKM. V was clipped by 3 bases and J by 2 bases, with 15 bases between them. The CDR3 contains 16 residues.

The rearrangement uses TRBV4-2 and TRBJ2-2; 8 bases line up with TRBD2. The CDR3 sequence is 16 residues long. The J segment lost 4 bases and the V segment lost 0 bases, leaving 4 bases of the junction unmatched. Per the germline V gene, CDR1 is LGHNA and CDR2 is YNFKEQ. CDR3 loop: CASSQESGSVTGELFF. For the CDR3, the DNA is TGTGCCAGCAGCCAAGAAAGCGGGAGTGTCACCGGGGAGCTGTTTTTT.

The chain recombines TRBV6-1 with TRBJ2-1; TRBD2 agrees at 12 bases. The CDR3 has 19 residues. Trimming removed 6 bases from V and 2 bases from J; junction bases left unmatched: 14. Germline CDR1 MNHNS, CDR2 SASEGT. CDR3 in amino acids: CASSRRTSGRRGPYNEQFF. The CDR3 nucleotides are TGTGCCAGCAGCCGACGCACTAGCGGGAGGAGGGGCCCCTACAATGAGCAGTTCTTC.

This clonotype was observed a few times. The chain has TRBV15 and TRBJ2-5; possible D gene TRBD1, 6 bases. V lost 1 base and J lost 5, with 14 bases in between. This CDR3 contains 15 residues. Per germline, CDR1 LNHNV and CDR2 YYDKDF (reference sequence). CDR3 in DNA: TGTGCCACCAGCAGAGTCGGACAGACATGGGAGACCCAGTACTTC. It codes for CATSRVGQTWETQYF.

This clonotype was found a few times. The V and J genes are TRBV18 and TRBJ2-7, with D tentatively TRBD1 (5 bases). The germline gives CDR1 KGHSH, CDR2 LQKENI. The V and J ends lost 3 bases and 2 bases respectively, with 23 bases between them. This CDR3 is built from 18 residues. CDR3 nucleotide sequence: TGTGCCAGCTCACCCCAGGGCACGAACAGCCTCCTAACCTACGAGCAGTACTTC. Translating it yields CASSPQGTNSLLTYEQYF. The full variable domain, its missing parts supplied by reference TRBV18 and TRBJ2-7, is NAGVMQNPRHLVRRRGQEARLRCSPMKGHSHVYWYRQLPEEGLKFMVYLQKENIIDESGMPKERFSAEFPKEGPSILRIQQVVRGDSAAYFCASSPQGTNSLLTYEQYFGPGTRLTVT.

This clonotype was seen many times. The chain links TRBV4-3 to TRBJ2-7, with TRBD1 matching 10 bases. Germline values: CDR1 LGHNA, CDR2 YSLEER. The CDR3 spans 15 residues. V was pared by 6 bases and J by 5 bases, with 10 bases of the junction left unmatched. The CDR3 reads CASRYMTGGAHEQYF. For the CDR3, the DNA is TGCGCCAGCAGATACATGACAGGGGGCGCGCACGAGCAGTACTTC.

The chain is built from TRBV28 and TRBJ2-7; D is possibly TRBD1 (7 bases). V lost 3 bases, J lost 0 bases, and 9 bases lay in between. The CDR3 spans 14 residues. Germline values: CDR1 MDHEN, CDR2 SYDVKM. The CDR3 protein is CASSFQGGSYEQYF. The CDR3 coding sequence is TGTGCCAGCAGTTTCCAGGGGGGCTCCTACGAGCAGTACTTC.

Many counts were recorded for this clonotype. This rearrangement joins TRBV29-1 to TRBJ2-3, with 10 bases lining up with TRBD2. CDR1 and CDR2 from the germline V gene are SQVTM and ANQGSEA. V shed 4 bases, J shed 3 bases, and the junction held 4 bases outside the gene matches. The CDR3 has 14 amino acids. The CDR3 region has the DNA TGCAGCGTTGGGGTAGCGGGAGGTACAGATACGCAGTATTTT. This encodes CSVGVAGGTDTQYF.

V is TRBV5-6 and J is TRBJ2-5; either TRBD1 or TRBD2 may fit D (7 bases each). Between the trimmed V and J ends, which lost 3 bases and 9 bases, there was a span of 12 bases. The CDR3 is 12 amino acids. Germline CDR1 reads SGHDT; CDR2 reads YYEEEE. DNA of the CDR3: TGTGCCAGCAGCTCAGGGGGGGAAGCCCAGTACTTC. Amino acids: CASSSGGEAQYF. Based on the CDR3 plus reference TRBV5-6 and TRBJ2-5, the full variable domain is DAGVTQSPTHLIKTRGQQVTLRCSPKSGHDTVSWYQQALGQGPQFIFQYYEEEERQRGNFPDRFSGHQFPNYSSELNVNALLLGDSALYLCASSSGGEAQYFGPGTRLLVL.

The V and J genes are TRBV19 and TRBJ2-1, with D perhaps TRBD1 (6 bases). Germline CDR1 reads LNHDA; CDR2 reads SQIVND (reference sequence). This CDR3 is built from 15 residues. V lost 1 base to trimming and J lost 4 bases, with 11 bases between them. The CDR3 is CASSIASGAYNEQFF. The CDR3 DNA reads as TGTGCCAGTAGTATAGCCTCAGGGGCTTACAATGAGCAGTTCTTC. The full variable domain, with the rest looked up from reference TRBV19 and TRBJ2-1, is DGGITQSPKYLFRKEGQNVTLSCEQNLNHDAMYWYRQDPGQGLRLIYYSQIVNDFQKGDIAEGYSVSREKKESFPLTVTSAQKNPTAFYLCASSIASGAYNEQFFGPGTRLTVL.

This clonotype occurred a few times. This chain connects TRBV11-2 to TRBJ2-7, with TRBD2 matching 7 bases. CDR1 and CDR2 (germline): SGHAT, FQNNGV. This CDR3 has 14 residues. J gave up 5 bases and V 1 base, and 5 bases lay outside the gene matches. Here the CDR3 DNA reads TGTGCCAGCAGCTTAGTAACTAGCGAGGACGAGCAGTACTTC. This translates into CASSLVTSEDEQYF.

This clonotype was recorded a few times. The genes are TRBV18 and TRBJ2-3; D not certain. The CDR3 length is 14 residues. Trimming took 3 bases from V and 4 from J, leaving 11 bases between them. Germline assignment: CDR1 KGHSH and CDR2 LQKENI. The CDR3 DNA follows: TGTGCCAGCTCACCTGGTGGAGTATCAGATACGCAGTATTTT. Protein product: CASSPGGVSDTQYF.

The V and J genes are TRBV7-3 and TRBJ2-4; 12 bases are a match to TRBD2. With 4 bases clipped from V and 15 bases from J, the junction kept 7 bases outside the gene matches. Germline assignment: CDR1 SGHTA and CDR2 FQGTGA. The CDR3 is 13 amino acids. As DNA, the CDR3 is TGTGCCAGCAGCTCAGGACTAGCGGGGCCATGGTACTTC. Its protein product is CASSSGLAGPWYF.

This clonotype was detected a few times. The rearrangement joins TRBV12-3 or TRBV12-4 to TRBJ2-2; D is perhaps TRBD2 (6 bases). The V end was cut by 6 bases, the J end by 6 bases, with 17 bases between. There are 15 residues in the CDR3. CDR3 nucleotides: TGTGCCAGCAGCTTAATGGGGGGATCTGCCGGGGAGCTGTTTTTT. This gives the protein CASSLMGGSAGELFF.